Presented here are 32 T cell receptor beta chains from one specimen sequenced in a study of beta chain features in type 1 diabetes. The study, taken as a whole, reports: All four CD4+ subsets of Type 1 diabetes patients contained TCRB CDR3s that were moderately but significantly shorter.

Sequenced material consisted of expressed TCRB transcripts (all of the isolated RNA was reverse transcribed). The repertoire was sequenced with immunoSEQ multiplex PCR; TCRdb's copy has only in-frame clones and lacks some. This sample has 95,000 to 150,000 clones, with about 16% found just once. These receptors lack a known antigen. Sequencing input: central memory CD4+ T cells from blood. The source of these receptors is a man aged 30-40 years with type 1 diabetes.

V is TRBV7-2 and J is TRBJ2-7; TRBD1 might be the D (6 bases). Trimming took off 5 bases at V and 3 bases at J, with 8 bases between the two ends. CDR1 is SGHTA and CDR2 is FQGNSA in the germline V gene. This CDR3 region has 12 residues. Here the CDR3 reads CASSGTHYEQYF. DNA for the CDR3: TGTGCCAGCAGCGGGACACACTACGAGCAGTACTTC.

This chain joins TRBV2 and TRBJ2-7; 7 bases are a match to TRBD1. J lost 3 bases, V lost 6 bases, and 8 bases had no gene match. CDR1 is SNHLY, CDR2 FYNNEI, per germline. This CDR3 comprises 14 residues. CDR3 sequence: CASRTGLGNYEQYF. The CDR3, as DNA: TGTGCCAGCAGGACAGGGCTGGGAAACTACGAGCAGTACTTC.

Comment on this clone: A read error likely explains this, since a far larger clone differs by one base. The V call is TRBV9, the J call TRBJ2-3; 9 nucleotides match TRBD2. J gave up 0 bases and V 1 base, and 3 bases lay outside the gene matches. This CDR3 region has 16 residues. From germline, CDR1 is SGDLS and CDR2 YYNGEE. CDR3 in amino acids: CASSVKSGGSTDTQYF. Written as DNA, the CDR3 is TGTGCCAGCAGCGTAAAGAGCGGGGGGAGCACAGATACGCAGTATTTT.

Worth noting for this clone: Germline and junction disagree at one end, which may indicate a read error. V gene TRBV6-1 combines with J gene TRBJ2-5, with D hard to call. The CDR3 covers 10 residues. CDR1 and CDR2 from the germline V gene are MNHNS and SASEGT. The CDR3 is CASREETQYF. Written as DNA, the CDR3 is TGTGCCAGCAGGGAAGAGACCCAGTACTTC.

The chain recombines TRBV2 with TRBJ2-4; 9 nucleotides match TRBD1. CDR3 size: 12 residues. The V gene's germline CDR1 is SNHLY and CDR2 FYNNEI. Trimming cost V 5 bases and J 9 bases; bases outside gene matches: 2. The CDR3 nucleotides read TGTGCCAGCAGTTCGGACAGGGGCATTCAGTACTTC. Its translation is CASSSDRGIQYF.

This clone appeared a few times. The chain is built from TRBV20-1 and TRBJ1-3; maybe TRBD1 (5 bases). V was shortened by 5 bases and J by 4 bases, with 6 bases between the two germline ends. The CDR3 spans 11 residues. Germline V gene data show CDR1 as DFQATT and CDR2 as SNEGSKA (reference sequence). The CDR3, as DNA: TGCAGTGCTCGGACAGGAAACACCATATATTTT. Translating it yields CSARTGNTIYF.

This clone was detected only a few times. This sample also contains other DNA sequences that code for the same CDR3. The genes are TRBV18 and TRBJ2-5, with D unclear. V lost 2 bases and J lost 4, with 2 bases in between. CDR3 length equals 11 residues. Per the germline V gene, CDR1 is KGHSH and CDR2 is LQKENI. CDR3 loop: CASSPGETQYF. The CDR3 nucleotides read TGTGCCAGCTCACCAGGAGAGACCCAGTACTTC.

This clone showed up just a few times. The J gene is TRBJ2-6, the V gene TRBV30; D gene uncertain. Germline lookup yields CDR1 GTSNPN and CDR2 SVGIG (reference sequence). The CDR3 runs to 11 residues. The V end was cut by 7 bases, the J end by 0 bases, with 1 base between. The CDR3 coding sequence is TGTGCCTTCTCTGGGGCCAACGTCCTGACTTTC. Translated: CAFSGANVLTF.

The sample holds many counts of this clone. The CDR3 spells CSVGRDNPYEQYF. Here the CDR3 DNA reads TGCAGCGTTGGCCGGGACAACCCCTACGAGCAGTACTTC. The chain links TRBV29-1 to TRBJ2-7; D might be TRBD1 (6 bases). The CDR3 contains 13 residues. Germline-derived CDR1 and CDR2 are SQVTM and ANQGSEA. V lost 4 bases to trimming and J lost 2 bases, with 12 bases between them.

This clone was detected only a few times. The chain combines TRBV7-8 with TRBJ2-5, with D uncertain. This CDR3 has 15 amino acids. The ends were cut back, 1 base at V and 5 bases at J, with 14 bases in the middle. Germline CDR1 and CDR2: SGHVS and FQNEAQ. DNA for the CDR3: TGTGCCAGCAGCTTAGGACAAACCGGCCGGGAGACCCAGTACTTC. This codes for CASSLGQTGRETQYF.

CDR3 sequence: CSSLLYNEQFF. Written as DNA, the CDR3 is TGCAGCTCTCTCCTATACAATGAGCAGTTCTTC. V is TRBV29-1 and J is TRBJ2-1; D is unresolved. With 8 bases removed from V and 4 bases from J, the gap between germline ends came to 9 bases. The CDR3 has 11 amino acids. CDR1 and CDR2 from the germline V gene are SQVTM and ANQGSEA.

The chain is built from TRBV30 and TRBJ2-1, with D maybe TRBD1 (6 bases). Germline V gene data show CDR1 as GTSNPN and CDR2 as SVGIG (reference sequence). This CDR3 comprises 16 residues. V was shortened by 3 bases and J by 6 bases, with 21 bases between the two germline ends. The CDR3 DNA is TGTGCCTGGAGCGCCATTACAGGGTGGGCGGCCAATGAGCAGTTCTTC. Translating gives CAWSAITGWAANEQFF.

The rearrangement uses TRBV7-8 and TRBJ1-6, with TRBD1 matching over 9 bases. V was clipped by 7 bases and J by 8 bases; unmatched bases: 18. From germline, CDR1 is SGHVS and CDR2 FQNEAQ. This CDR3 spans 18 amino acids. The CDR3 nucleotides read TGTGCCAGCACCCAAAGTGGGACAGGGTTTTTGGTTCATTCACCCCTCCACTTT. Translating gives CASTQSGTGFLVHSPLHF.

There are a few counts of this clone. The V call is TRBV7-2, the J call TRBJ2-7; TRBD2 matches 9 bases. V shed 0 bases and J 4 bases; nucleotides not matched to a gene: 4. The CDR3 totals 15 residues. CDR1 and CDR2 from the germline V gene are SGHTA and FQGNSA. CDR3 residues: CASSLAGTSLYEQYF. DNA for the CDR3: TGTGCCAGCAGCTTAGCAGGGACTAGCCTGTACGAGCAGTACTTC.

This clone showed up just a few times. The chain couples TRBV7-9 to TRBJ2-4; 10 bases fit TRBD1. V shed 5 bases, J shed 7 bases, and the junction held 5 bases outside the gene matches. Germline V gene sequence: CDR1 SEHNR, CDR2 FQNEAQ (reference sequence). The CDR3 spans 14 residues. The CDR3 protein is CASSPTGGWNIQYF. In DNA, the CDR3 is TGTGCCAGCAGCCCGACAGGGGGCTGGAACATTCAGTACTTC. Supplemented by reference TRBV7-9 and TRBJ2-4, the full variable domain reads DTGVSQNPRHKITKRGQNVTFRCDPISEHNRLYWYRQTLGQGPEFLTYFQNEAQLEKSRLLSDRFSAERPKGSFSTLEIQRTEQGDSAMYLCASSPTGGWNIQYFGAGTRLSVL.

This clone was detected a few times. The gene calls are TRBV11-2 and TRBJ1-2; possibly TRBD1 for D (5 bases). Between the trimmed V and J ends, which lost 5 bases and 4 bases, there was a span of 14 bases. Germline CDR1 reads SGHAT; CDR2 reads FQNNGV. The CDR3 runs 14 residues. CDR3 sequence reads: CASSPRDATYGYTF. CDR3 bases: TGTGCCAGCAGCCCTCGGGACGCCACCTATGGCTACACCTTC.

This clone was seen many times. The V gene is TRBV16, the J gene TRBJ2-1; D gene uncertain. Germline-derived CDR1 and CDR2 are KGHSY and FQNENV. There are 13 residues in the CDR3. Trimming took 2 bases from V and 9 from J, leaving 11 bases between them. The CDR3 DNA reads TGTGCCAGCAGCCAACGCAGAGAGAGTGAGCAGTTCTTC. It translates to CASSQRRESEQFF.

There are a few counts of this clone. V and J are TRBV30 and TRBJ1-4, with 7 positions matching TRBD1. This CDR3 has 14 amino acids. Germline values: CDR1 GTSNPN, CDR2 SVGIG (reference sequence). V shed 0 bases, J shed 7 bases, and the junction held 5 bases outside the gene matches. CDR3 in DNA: TGTGCCTGGAGTGTCTTGGAGGGGGCTGAAAAACTGTTTTTT. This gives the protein CAWSVLEGAEKLFF.

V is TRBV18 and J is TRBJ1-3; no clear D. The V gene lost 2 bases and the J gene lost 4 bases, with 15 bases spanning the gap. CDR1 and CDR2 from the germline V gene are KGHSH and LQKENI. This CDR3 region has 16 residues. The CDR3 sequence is CASSPDFYSSGNTIYF. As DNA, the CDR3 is TGTGCCAGCTCACCAGATTTTTACAGTTCCGGAAACACCATATATTTT.

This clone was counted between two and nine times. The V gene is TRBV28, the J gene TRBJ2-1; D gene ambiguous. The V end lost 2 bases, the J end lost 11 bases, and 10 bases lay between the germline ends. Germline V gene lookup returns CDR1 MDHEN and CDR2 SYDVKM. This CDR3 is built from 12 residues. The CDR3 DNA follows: TGTGCCAGCAGTTTAGCCTCGGCCAAGCAGTTCTTC. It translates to CASSLASAKQFF. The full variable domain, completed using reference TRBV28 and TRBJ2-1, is DVKVTQSSRYLVKRTGEKVFLECVQDMDHENMFWYRQDPGLGLRLIYFSYDVKMKEKGDIPEGYSVSREKKERFSLILESASTNQTSMYLCASSLASAKQFFGPGTRLTVL.

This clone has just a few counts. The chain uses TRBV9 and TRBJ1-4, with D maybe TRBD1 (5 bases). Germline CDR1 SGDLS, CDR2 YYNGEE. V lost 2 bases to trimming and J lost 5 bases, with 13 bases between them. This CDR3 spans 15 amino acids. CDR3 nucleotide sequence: TGTGCCAGCAGCGTCTCCCCAGGGATGAATGAAAAACTGTTTTTT. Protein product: CASSVSPGMNEKLFF.

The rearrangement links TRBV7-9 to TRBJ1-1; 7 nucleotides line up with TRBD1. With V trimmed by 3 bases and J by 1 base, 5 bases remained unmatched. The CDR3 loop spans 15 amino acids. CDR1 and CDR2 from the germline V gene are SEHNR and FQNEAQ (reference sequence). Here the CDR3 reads CASSLMTGTNTEAFF. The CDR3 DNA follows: TGTGCCAGCAGCTTGATGACAGGGACGAACACTGAAGCTTTCTTT.

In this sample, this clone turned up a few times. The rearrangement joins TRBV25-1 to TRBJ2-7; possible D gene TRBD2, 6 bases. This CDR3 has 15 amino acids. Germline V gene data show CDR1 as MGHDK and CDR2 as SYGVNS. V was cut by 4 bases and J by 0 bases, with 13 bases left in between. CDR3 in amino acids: CASSVYGGSSYEQYF. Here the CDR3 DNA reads TGTGCCAGCAGTGTTTATGGAGGGAGCTCCTACGAGCAGTACTTC.

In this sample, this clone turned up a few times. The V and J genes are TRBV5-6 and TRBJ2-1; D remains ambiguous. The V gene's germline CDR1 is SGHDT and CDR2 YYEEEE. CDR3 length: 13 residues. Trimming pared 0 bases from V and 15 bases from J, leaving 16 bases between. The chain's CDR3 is CASSLANRVVWFF. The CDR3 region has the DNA TGTGCCAGCAGCTTGGCCAATCGAGTAGTTTGGTTCTTC.

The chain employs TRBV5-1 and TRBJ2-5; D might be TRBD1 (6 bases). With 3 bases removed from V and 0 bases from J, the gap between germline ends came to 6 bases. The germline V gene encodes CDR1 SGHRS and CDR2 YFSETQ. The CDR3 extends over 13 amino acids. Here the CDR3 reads CASSSGDQETQYF. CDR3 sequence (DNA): TGCGCCAGCAGCTCAGGGGACCAAGAGACCCAGTACTTC.

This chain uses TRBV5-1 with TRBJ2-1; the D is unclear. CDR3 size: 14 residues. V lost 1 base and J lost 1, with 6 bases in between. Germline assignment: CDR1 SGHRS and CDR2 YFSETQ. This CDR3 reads CASSLSTSYNEQFF. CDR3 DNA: TGCGCCAGCAGCTTGTCGACATCCTACAATGAGCAGTTCTTC. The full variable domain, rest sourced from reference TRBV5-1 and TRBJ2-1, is KAGVTQTPRYLIKTRGQQVTLSCSPISGHRSVSWYQQTPGQGLQFLFEYFSETQRNKGNFPGRFSGRQFSNSRSEMNVSTLELGDSALYLCASSLSTSYNEQFFGPGTRLTVL.

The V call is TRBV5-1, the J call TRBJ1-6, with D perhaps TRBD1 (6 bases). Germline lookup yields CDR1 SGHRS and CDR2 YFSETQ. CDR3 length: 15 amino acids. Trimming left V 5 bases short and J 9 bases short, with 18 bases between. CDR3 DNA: TGCGCCAGCAGGGTACAAGGGGGGATGAGTTCACCCCTCCACTTT. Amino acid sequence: CASRVQGGMSSPLHF.

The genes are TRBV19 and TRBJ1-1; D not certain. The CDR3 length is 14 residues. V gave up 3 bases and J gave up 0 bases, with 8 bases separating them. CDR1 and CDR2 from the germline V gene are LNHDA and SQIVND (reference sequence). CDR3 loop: CASSMARMNTEAFF. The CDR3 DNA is TGTGCCAGTAGTATGGCCAGGATGAACACTGAAGCTTTCTTT.

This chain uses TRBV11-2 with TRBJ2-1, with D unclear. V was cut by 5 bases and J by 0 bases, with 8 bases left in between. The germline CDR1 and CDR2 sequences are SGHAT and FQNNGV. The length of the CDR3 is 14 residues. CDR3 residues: CASSTGYSYNEQFF. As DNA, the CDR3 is TGTGCCAGCAGCACTGGATACTCCTACAATGAGCAGTTCTTC.

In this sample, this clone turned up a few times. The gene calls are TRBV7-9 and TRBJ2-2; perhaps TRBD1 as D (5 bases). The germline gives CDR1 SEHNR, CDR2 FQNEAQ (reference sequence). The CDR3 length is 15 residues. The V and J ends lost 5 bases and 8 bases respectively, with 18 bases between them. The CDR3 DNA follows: TGTGCCAGCAGCCCAGGGCTTGGGTTTGGAGGGGAGCTGTTTTTT. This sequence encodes CASSPGLGFGGELFF.

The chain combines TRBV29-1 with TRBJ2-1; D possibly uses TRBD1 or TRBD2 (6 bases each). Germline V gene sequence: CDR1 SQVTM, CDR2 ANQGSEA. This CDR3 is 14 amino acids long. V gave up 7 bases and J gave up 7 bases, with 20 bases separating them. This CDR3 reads CSANGQGRYNEQFF. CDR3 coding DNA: TGCAGCGCCAACGGTCAGGGGAGGTATAATGAGCAGTTCTTC.

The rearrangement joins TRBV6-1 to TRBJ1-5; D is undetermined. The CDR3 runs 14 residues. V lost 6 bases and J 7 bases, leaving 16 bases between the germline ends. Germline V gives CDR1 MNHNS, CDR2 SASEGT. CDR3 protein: CASRIGPSGQPQHF. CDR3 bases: TGTGCCAGCAGAATCGGACCGTCGGGGCAGCCCCAGCATTTT.